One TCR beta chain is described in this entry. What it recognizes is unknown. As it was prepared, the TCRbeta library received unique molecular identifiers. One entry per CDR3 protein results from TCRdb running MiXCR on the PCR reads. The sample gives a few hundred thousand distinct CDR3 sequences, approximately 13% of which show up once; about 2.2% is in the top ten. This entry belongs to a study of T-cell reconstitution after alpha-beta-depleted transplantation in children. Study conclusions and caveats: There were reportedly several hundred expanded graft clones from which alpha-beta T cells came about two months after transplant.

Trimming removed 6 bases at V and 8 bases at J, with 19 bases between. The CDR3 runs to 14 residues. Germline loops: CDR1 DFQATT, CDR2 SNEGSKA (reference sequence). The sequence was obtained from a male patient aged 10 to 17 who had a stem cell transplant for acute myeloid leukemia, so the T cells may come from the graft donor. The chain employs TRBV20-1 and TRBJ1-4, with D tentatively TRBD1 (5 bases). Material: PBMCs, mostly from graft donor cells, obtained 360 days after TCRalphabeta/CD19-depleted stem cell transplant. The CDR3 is CSAELGGAWEKLFF. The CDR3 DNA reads TGCAGTGCCGAGTTGGGGGGAGCCTGGGAAAAACTGTTTTTT.